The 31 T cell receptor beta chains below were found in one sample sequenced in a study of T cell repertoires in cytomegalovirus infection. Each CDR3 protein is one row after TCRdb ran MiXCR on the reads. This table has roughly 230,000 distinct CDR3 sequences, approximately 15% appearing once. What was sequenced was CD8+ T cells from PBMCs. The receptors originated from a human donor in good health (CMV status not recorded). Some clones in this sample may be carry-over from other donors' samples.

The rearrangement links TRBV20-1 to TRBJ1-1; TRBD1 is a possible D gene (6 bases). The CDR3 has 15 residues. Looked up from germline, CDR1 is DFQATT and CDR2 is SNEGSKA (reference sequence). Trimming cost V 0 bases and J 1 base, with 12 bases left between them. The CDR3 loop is CSARDYRETNTEAFF. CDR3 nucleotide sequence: TGCAGTGCTAGAGATTACAGGGAAACGAACACTGAAGCTTTCTTT.

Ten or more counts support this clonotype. The CDR3 here is CASSPAPTGLNEAFF. The CDR3 region has the DNA TGTGCCAGCAGCCCAGCCCCGACAGGGCTCAATGAAGCTTTCTTT. The chain is built from TRBV7-9 and TRBJ1-1; 7 nucleotides align to TRBD1. The CDR3 consists of 15 residues. Trimming at V came to 5 bases and at J to 7 bases, leaving 13 bases not matched to a gene. The germline gives CDR1 SEHNR, CDR2 FQNEAQ (reference sequence).

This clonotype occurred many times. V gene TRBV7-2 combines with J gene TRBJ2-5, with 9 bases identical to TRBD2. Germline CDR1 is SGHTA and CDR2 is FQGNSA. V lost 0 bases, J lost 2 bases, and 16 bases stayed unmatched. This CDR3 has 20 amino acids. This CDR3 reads CASSLAQGNSGGWWQETQYF. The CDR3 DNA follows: TGTGCCAGCAGCTTAGCTCAAGGAAATAGCGGGGGTTGGTGGCAAGAGACCCAGTACTTC.

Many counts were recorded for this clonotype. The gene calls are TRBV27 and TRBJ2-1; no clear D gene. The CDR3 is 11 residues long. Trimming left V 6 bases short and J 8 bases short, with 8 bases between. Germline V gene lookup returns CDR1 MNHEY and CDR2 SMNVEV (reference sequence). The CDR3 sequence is CASSWSDEQFF. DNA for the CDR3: TGTGCCAGCAGCTGGAGCGATGAGCAGTTCTTC.

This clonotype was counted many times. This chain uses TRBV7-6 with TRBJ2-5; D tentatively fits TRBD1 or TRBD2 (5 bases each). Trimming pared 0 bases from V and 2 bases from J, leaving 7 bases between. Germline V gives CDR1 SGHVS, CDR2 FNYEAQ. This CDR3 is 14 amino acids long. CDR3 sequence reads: CASSLAGEQETQYF. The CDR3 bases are TGTGCCAGCAGCTTAGCGGGGGAGCAAGAGACCCAGTACTTC.

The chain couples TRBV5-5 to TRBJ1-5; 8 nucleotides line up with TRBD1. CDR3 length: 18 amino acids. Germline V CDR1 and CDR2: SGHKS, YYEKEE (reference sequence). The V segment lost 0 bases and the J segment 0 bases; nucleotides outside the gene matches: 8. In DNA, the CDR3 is TGTGCCAGCAGCTTGGGGACAGGGTATTCAAATAGCAATCAGCCCCAGCATTTT. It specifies CASSLGTGYSNSNQPQHF.

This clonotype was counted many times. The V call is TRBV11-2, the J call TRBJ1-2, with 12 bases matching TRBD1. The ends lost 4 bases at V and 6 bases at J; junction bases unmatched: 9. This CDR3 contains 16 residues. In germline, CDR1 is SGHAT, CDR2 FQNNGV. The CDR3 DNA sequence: TGTGCCAGCAGCTCCTCCGCCGGGACAGGGGGCGATGGCTACACCTTC. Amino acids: CASSSSAGTGGDGYTF.

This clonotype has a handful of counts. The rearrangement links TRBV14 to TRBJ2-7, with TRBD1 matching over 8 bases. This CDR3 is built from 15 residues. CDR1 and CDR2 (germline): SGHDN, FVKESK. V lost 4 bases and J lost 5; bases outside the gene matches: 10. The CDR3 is CASSLGQGSMHEQYF. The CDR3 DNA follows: TGTGCCAGCAGCCTCGGACAGGGTTCAATGCACGAGCAGTACTTC.

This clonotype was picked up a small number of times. The CDR3 is CASRAEGAGNTIYF. The CDR3 DNA reads as TGCGCCAGCAGGGCGGAGGGGGCTGGAAACACCATATATTTT. The chain is built from TRBV4-1 and TRBJ1-3; TRBD1 might be the D (6 bases). This CDR3 has 14 amino acids. The germline CDR1 and CDR2 sequences are MGHRA and YSYEKL. V was trimmed by 6 bases and J by 2 bases, leaving 11 bases between them.

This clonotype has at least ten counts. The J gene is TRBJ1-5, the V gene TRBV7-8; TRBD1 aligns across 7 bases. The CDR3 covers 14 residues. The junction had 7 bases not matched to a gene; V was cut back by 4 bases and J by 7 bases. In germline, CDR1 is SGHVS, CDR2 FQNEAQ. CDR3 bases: TGTGCCAGCAGCTCTAGACAGGGTGCACAGCCCCAGCATTTT. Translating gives CASSSRQGAQPQHF. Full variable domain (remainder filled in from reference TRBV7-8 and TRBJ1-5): GAGVSQSPRYKVAKRGQDVALRCDPISGHVSLFWYQQALGQGPEFLTYFQNEAQLDKSGLPSDRFFAERPEGSVSTLKIQRTQQEDSAVYLCASSSRQGAQPQHFGDGTRLSIL.

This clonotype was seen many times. As DNA, the CDR3 is TGTGCCAGCAGTTTAGGCCGCTCGACAGCTAGTTACGAGCAGTACTTC. Encoded protein: CASSLGRSTASYEQYF. The V call is TRBV27, the J call TRBJ2-7; a weak D match, TRBD1 (5 bases). This CDR3 has 16 amino acids. Looked up from germline, CDR1 is MNHEY and CDR2 is SMNVEV (reference sequence). Trimming pared 2 bases from V and 4 bases from J, leaving 18 bases between.

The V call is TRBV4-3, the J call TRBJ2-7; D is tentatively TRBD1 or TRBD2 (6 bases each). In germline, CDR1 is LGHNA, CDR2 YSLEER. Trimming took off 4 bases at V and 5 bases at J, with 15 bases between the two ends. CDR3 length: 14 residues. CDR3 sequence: CASSPGIGGNEQYF. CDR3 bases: TGCGCCAGCAGCCCAGGTATAGGGGGGAACGAGCAGTACTTC.

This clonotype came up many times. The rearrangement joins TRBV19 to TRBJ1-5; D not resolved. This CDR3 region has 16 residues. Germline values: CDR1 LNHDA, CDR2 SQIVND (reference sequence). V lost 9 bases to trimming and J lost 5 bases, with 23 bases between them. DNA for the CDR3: TGTGCCAGCAACGGGGAAAAAGGGAACCTTGATCAGCCCCAGCATTTT. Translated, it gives CASNGEKGNLDQPQHF.

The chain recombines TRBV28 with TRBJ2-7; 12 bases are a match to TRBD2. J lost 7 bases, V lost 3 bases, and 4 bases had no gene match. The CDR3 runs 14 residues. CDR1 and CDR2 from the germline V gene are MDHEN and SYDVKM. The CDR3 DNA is TGTGCCAGCAGTTTGCTAGCGGGGGGGCCGGAGCAGTACTTC. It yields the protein CASSLLAGGPEQYF.

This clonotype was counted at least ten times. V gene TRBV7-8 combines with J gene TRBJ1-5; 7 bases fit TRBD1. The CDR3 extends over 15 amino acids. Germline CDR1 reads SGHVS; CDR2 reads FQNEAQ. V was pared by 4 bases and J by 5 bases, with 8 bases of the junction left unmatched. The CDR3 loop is CASSYRGQGDQPQHF. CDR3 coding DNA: TGTGCCAGCAGCTATAGGGGCCAGGGGGATCAGCCCCAGCATTTT.

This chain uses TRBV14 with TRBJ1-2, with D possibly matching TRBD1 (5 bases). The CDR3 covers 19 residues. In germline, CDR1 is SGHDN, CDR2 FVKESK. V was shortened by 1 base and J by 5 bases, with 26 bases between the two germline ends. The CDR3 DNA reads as TGTGCCAGCAGCCAAGCCCTTCCCTTTTACACAGATGGGACTTATGGCTACACCTTC. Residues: CASSQALPFYTDGTYGYTF.

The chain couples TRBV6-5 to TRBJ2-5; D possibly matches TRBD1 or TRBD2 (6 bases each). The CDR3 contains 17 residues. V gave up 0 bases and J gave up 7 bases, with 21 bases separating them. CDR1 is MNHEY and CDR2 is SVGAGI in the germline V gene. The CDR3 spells CASSYSGGTTAIGTQYF. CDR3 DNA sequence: TGTGCCAGCAGTTACTCAGGGGGGACCACGGCGATTGGGACCCAGTACTTC.

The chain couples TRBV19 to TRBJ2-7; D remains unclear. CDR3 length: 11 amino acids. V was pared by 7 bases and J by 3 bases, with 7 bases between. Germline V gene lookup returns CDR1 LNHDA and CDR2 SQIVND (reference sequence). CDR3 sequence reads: CASNSGYEQYF. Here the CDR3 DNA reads TGTGCCAGTAATTCGGGCTACGAGCAGTACTTC.

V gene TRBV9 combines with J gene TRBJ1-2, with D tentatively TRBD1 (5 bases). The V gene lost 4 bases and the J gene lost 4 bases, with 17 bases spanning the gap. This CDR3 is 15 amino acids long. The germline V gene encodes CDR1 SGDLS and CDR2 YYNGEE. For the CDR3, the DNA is TGTGCCAGCAGCCCCGGGGCAGGGAACCTCTATGGCTACACCTTC. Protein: CASSPGAGNLYGYTF.

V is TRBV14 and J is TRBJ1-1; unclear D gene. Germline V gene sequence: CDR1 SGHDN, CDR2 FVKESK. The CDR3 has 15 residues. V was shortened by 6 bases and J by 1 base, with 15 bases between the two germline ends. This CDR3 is CASRHNGVANTEAFF. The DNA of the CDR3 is TGTGCCAGCAGGCATAACGGGGTAGCGAACACTGAAGCTTTCTTT.

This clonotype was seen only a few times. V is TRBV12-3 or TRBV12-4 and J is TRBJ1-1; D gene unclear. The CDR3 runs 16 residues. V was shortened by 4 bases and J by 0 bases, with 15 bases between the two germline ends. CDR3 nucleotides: TGTGCCAGCAGTTCCTTCCTGGACGAATTGAACACTGAAGCTTTCTTT. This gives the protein CASSSFLDELNTEAFF.

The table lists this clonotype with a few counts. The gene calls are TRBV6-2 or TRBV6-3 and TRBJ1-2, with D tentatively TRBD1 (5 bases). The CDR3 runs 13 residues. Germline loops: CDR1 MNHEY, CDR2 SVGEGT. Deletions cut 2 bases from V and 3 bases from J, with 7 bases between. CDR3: CASSYAGYYGYTF. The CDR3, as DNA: TGTGCCAGCAGTTACGCAGGGTACTATGGCTACACCTTC.

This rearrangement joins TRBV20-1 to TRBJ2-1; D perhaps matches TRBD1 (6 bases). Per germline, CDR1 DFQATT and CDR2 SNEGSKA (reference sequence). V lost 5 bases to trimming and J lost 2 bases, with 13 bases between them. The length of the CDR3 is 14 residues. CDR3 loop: CSADKQGTYNEQFF. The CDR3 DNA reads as TGCAGTGCTGATAAACAGGGAACCTACAATGAGCAGTTCTTC.

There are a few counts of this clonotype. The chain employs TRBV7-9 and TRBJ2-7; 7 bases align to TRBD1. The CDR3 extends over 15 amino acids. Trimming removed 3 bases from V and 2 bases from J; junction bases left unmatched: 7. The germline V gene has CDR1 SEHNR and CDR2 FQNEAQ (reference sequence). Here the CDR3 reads CASSLGPGQTYEQYF. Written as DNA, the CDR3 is TGTGCCAGCAGCTTGGGGCCGGGACAGACCTACGAGCAGTACTTC.

The CDR3 sequence is CASSQQGGVTEAFF. CDR3 bases: TGTGCCAGCAGTCAGCAGGGAGGCGTCACTGAAGCTTTCTTT. This rearrangement joins TRBV6-2 or TRBV6-3 to TRBJ1-1; D perhaps matches TRBD1 (5 bases). Germline CDR1 reads MNHEY; CDR2 reads SVGEGT. The CDR3 length is 14 residues. V was shortened by 5 bases and J by 4 bases, with 14 bases between the two germline ends.

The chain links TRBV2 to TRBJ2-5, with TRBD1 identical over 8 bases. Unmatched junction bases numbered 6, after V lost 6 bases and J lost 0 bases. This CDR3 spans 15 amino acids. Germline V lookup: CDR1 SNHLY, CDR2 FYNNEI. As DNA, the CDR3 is TGTGCCAGCAGCTCATTGGACAGGGACCAAGAGACCCAGTACTTC. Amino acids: CASSSLDRDQETQYF.

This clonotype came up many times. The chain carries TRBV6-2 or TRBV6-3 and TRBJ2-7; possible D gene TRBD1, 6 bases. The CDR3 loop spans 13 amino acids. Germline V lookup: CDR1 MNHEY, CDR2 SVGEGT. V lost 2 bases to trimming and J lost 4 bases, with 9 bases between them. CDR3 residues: CASSYAGVYEQYF. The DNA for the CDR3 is TGTGCCAGCAGTTACGCAGGGGTTTACGAGCAGTACTTC.

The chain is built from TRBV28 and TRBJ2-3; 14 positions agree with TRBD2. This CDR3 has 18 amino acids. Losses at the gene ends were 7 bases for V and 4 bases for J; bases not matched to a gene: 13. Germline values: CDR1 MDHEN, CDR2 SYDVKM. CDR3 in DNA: TGTGCCAGCATTAACTCAGAGGAGGGACTAGCGGGGGCAGATACGCAGTATTTT. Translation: CASINSEEGLAGADTQYF.

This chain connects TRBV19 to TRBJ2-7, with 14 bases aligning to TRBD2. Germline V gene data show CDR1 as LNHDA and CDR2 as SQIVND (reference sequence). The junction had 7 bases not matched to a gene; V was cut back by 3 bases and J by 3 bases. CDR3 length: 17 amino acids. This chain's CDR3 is CASSIRLAGGPHYEQYF. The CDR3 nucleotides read TGTGCCAGTAGTATCCGACTAGCGGGGGGGCCTCACTACGAGCAGTACTTC.

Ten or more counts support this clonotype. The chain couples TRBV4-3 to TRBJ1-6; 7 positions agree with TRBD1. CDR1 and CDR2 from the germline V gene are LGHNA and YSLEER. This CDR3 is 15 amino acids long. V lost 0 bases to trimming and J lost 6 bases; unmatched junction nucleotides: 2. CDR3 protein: CASSQEQGFNSPLHF. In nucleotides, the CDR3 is TGCGCCAGCAGCCAAGAACAGGGGTTTAATTCACCCCTCCACTTT.

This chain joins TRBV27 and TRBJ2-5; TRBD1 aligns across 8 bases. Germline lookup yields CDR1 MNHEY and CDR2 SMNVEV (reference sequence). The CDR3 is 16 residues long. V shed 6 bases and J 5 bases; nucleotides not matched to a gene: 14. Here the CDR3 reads CASSSPGGQGRETQYF. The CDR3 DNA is TGTGCCAGCAGCTCCCCCGGAGGACAGGGAAGGGAGACCCAGTACTTC.